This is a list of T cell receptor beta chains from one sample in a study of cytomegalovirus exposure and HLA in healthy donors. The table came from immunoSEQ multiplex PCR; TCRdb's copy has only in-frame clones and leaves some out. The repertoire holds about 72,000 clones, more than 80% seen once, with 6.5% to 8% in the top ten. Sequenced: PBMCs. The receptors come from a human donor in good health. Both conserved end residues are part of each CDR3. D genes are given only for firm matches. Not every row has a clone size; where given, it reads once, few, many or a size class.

CASGLLNTGELFF,TGTGCTAGTGGTTTGCTCAACACCGGGGAGCTGTTTTTT,TRBJ2-2,NA,NA,TRBV12-5
CASSLALAGGETQYF,TGTGCCAGCAGCTTAGCTCTAGCGGGGGGAGAGACCCAGTACTTC,TRBJ2-5,NA,TRBD2,TRBV7-6
CASTGGQGAYNEQFF,TGTGCCAGCACCGGGGGGCAGGGAGCCTACAATGAGCAGTTCTTC,TRBJ2-1,once,NA,TRBV2
CASSLLSAGNTIYF,TGTGCCAGCAGCTTATTGAGTGCTGGAAACACCATATATTTT,TRBJ1-3,NA,NA,TRBV7-9
CASSVEDRSFGTDTQYF,TGTGCCAGCAGCGTAGAGGACAGATCTTTTGGCACAGATACGCAGTATTTT,TRBJ2-3,NA,NA,TRBV9
CASKRGQGVGGDGYTF,TGTGCCAGCAAAAGGGGACAGGGGGTGGGAGGGGATGGCTACACCTTC,TRBJ1-2,NA,TRBD1,TRBV27
CASRGGQGVRNEQFF,TGTGCCAGCAGGGGGGGACAGGGAGTAAGAAATGAGCAGTTCTTC,TRBJ2-1,NA,TRBD1,TRBV2
CASSFGGGNTGELFF,TGTGCCAGCTCCTTTGGAGGGGGCAACACCGGGGAGCTGTTTTTT,TRBJ2-2,NA,NA,TRBV19
CASRGLGNEQFF,TGTGCCAGCAGGGGCTTGGGCAATGAGCAGTTCTTC,TRBJ2-1,NA,NA,TRBV2
CASSLGNSGQQGYGYTF,TGTGCCAGCAGCTTAGGAAACAGTGGACAGCAAGGGTATGGCTACACCTTC,TRBJ1-2,NA,NA,TRBV7-9
CASKRSGTFPYGQETQYF,TGTGCCAGCAAAAGATCCGGGACATTCCCGTACGGTCAAGAGACCCAGTACTTC,TRBJ2-5,once,NA,TRBV2
CATGNSGGYEQYF,TGTGCCACCGGGAACTCGGGGGGATACGAGCAGTACTTC,TRBJ2-7,NA,TRBD2,TRBV28
CSVGPLRGTEAFF,TGCAGCGTTGGACCTCTAAGGGGGACTGAAGCTTTCTTT,TRBJ1-1,NA,NA,TRBV29-1
CATSHRLGMETQYF,TGTGCCACCAGCCACCGCCTCGGTATGGAGACCCAGTACTTC,TRBJ2-5,NA,NA,TRBV15
CASIGGGSYNEQFF,TGTGCCAGCATCGGGGGAGGTTCCTACAATGAGCAGTTCTTC,TRBJ2-1,NA,NA,TRBV2
CASNLEGYEQYF,TGTGCCAGCAACCTGGAGGGATACGAGCAGTACTTC,TRBJ2-7,NA,NA,TRBV6-6
CASSLGFTYTEAFF,TGTGCCAGCAGCTTAGGGTTCACATACACTGAAGCTTTCTTT,TRBJ1-1,few,NA,TRBV13
CSVEETGYGYPF,TGCAGCGTTGAAGAGACAGGCTATGGCTACCCCTTC,TRBJ1-2,NA,NA,TRBV29-1
CASTFLAGAGEQYF,TGTGCCAGCACGTTTCTAGCGGGGGCAGGGGAGCAGTACTTC,TRBJ2-5,NA,TRBD2,TRBV28
CASSIGTGLWNEQFF,TGTGCCAGTAGTATAGGGACAGGGTTATGGAATGAGCAGTTCTTC,TRBJ2-1,few,TRBD1,TRBV19
CASSTLQGDTEAFF,TGTGCCAGCAGCACCCTTCAGGGGGACACTGAAGCTTTCTTT,TRBJ1-1,NA,TRBD1,TRBV9
CASTPRGGVKGEQYF,TGTGCCAGCACCCCTAGGGGAGGGGTGAAAGGCGAGCAGTACTTC,TRBJ2-7,NA,TRBD2,TRBV2
CAISVNTGTNSPLHF,TGTGCCATCAGTGTAAACACAGGGACCAATTCACCCCTCCACTTT,TRBJ1-6,NA,NA,TRBV10-3
CASSLRLAGATDTQYF,TGTGCCAGCAGCCTCAGACTAGCGGGGGCCACAGATACGCAGTATTTT,TRBJ2-3,few,TRBD2,TRBV2
CASSIAGGPQTQYF,TGTGCCAGCAGCATAGCGGGGGGGCCGCAGACCCAGTACTTC,TRBJ2-5,NA,TRBD2,TRBV11-1
CASRTGGGAWETQYF,TGTGCCAGCCGTACAGGCGGGGGGGCGTGGGAGACCCAGTACTTC,TRBJ2-5,NA,TRBD2,TRBV6-5
CAISEDRNYGYTF,TGTGCCATCAGTGAGGACAGAAACTATGGCTACACCTTC,TRBJ1-2,NA,NA,TRBV10-3
CASSMKTSGGLQNTQYF,TGTGCCAGTAGTATGAAGACTAGCGGGGGCCTACAGAATACGCAGTATTTT,TRBJ2-3,NA,TRBD2,TRBV19
CASSFGTPGNTEAFF,TGTGCCAGCAGCTTCGGGACACCGGGGAACACTGAAGCTTTCTTT,TRBJ1-1,NA,NA,TRBV7-3
CASSLATGGPYSNQPQHF,TGTGCCAGCAGCCTCGCGACAGGGGGCCCTTATAGCAATCAGCCCCAGCATTTT,TRBJ1-5,NA,TRBD1,TRBV28
CAISEFLAGPQETQYF,TGTGCCATCAGTGAGTTTCTAGCGGGGCCCCAAGAGACCCAGTACTTC,TRBJ2-5,NA,TRBD2,TRBV10-3
CASSPGQSSYNSPLHF,TGTGCCAGCAGCCCAGGCCAGAGCTCCTATAATTCACCCCTCCACTTT,TRBJ1-6,few,NA,TRBV7-2
CASSSGQGGYQETQYF,TGTGCCAGTAGTTCGGGACAGGGTGGTTACCAAGAGACCCAGTACTTC,TRBJ2-5,NA,TRBD1,TRBV19
CASRGVVAGELFF,TGTGCCAGCAGGGGCGTAGTGGCCGGGGAGCTGTTTTTT,TRBJ2-2,NA,NA,TRBV6-1
CASSYEGTTEAFF,TGCGCCAGCAGCTACGAGGGAACCACTGAAGCTTTCTTT,TRBJ1-1,NA,NA,TRBV5-1
CASSIPLSEQYF,TGTGCCAGCAGCATACCTCTAAGCGAGCAGTACTTC,TRBJ2-7,NA,NA,TRBV7-9
CASRGQVWDSPLHF,TGTGCCAGCAGAGGACAGGTCTGGGATTCACCCCTCCACTTT,TRBJ1-6,NA,TRBD1,TRBV6-1
CASSLFGGTDTQYF,TGTGCCAGCAGCTTATTCGGGGGAACAGATACGCAGTATTTT,TRBJ2-3,few,NA,TRBV13
CASSLRGDGEKLFF,TGTGCCAGCTCACTCAGGGGCGATGGTGAAAAACTGTTTTTT,TRBJ1-4,once,NA,TRBV18
CASSQEVGGNKAKNIQYF,TGCGCCAGCAGCCAAGAGGTCGGGGGGAACAAAGCCAAAAACATTCAGTACTTC,TRBJ2-4,NA,TRBD2,TRBV4-1
CASSIALGGTDQPQHF,TGTGCCAGTAGTATAGCGCTGGGAGGGACGGATCAGCCCCAGCATTTT,TRBJ1-5,NA,NA,TRBV19
CASSSPGTGDDQPQHF,TGTGCCAGCAGTTCTCCCGGGACAGGGGATGATCAGCCCCAGCATTTT,TRBJ1-5,NA,TRBD1,TRBV28
CASSTSGGHNEQFF,TGTGCCAGCAGCACGAGCGGGGGGCACAATGAGCAGTTCTTC,TRBJ2-1,NA,TRBD2,TRBV5-4
CASRGQGTFYNEQFF,TGCGCCAGCAGGGGACAGGGAACCTTCTACAATGAGCAGTTCTTC,TRBJ2-1,NA,TRBD1,TRBV10-2
CASNQGADTGELFF,TGTGCCAGTAATCAGGGGGCCGACACCGGGGAGCTGTTTTTT,TRBJ2-2,once,TRBD1,TRBV19
CASSWDTLNTGELFF,TGCGCCAGCAGCTGGGACACCCTGAACACCGGGGAGCTGTTTTTT,TRBJ2-2,NA,NA,TRBV5-1
CASSQPTGHTDTQYF,TGTGCCAGCAGTCAACCGACAGGGCACACAGATACGCAGTATTTT,TRBJ2-3,NA,TRBD1,TRBV6-5
CASSLTRGNQPQHF,TGTGCCAGCAGCTTAACTCGGGGCAATCAGCCCCAGCATTTT,TRBJ1-5,NA,NA,TRBV7-2
CATTPGLGSYEQYF,TGTGCCACTACTCCGGGACTAGGATCCTACGAGCAGTACTTC,TRBJ2-7,NA,TRBD2,TRBV6-6